This T cell receptor beta chain comes out of a study of shared clonotypes between healthy human individuals. Study-wide findings and caveats: The small donor group covered limited genetic and exposure diversity.

In germline, CDR1 is MNHNS, CDR2 SASEGT. This CDR3 is 13 amino acids long. V was clipped by 6 bases and J by 8 bases; unmatched bases: 5. Worth noting for this clone: Antigen unknown. Other DNA sequences of this sample code for an identical CDR3.

It was at deep level that the assay was run. Across several immunoSEQ plates, the genomic DNA of each subset was split evenly. In the original processing: Quality scores were absent from the junction-only immunoSEQ sequences, so filtering differed. Libraries were prepared by immunoSEQ multiplex PCR; TCRdb keeps only in-frame clonotypes and omits some of them. That table is the source of V, J and clone size, and D and trimming were worked out from the DNA. The repertoire holds approximately 2.5 million clones, 90% to 95% seen once, with over 0.12% in the top ten. The source of this sequence is a man between 18 and 29 years old in good health. This chain uses TRBV6-1 with TRBJ1-1; 11 nucleotides line up with TRBD1. The sample consisted of naive CD4+ T cells sorted from blood. Subset given: CD45RA+ positively selected. The CDR3 DNA follows: TGTGCCAGCAGGAGGACAGGGGGCGCCGAAGCTTTCTTT. Amino acid sequence: CASRRTGGAEAFF.